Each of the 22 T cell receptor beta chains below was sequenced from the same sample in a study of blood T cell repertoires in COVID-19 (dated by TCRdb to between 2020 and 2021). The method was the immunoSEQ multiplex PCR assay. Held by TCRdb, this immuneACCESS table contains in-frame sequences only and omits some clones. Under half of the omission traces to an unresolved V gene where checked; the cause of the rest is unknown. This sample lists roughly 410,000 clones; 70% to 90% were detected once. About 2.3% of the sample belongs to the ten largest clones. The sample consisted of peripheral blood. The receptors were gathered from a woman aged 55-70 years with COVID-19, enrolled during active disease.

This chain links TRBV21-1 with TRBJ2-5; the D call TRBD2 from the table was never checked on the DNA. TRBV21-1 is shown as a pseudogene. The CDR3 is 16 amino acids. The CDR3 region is CASSKSRGGTQETQYF. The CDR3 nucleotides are TGTGCCAGCAGCAAATCGCGGGGGGGCACCCAAGAGACCCAGTACTTC.

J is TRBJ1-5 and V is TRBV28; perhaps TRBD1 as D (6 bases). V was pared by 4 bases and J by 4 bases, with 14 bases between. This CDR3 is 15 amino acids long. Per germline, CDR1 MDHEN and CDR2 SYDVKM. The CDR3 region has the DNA TGTGCCAGCAGTTCTAACTCAGGGGCAAATCAGCCCCAGCATTTT. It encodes CASSSNSGANQPQHF.

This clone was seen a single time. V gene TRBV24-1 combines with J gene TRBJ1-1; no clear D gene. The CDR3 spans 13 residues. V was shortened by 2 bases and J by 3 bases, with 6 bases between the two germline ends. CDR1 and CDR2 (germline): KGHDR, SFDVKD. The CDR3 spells CATSDSRDTEAFF. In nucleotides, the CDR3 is TGTGCCACCAGTGATTCTCGGGACACTGAAGCTTTCTTT.

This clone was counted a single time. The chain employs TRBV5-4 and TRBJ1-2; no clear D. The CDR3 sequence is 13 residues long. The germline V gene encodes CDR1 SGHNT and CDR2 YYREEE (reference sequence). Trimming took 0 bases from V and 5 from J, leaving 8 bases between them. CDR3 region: CASSLDTAYGYTF. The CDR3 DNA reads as TGTGCCAGCAGCTTGGATACAGCTTATGGCTACACCTTC.

Here the CDR3 reads CASSYPLLAGATDTQYF. The DNA of the CDR3 is TGTGCCAGCAGCTACCCCTTACTAGCGGGGGCCACAGATACGCAGTATTTT. This chain links TRBV7-2 with TRBJ2-3, with 11 positions matching TRBD2. CDR1 is SGHTA, CDR2 FQGNSA, per germline. The CDR3 loop spans 17 amino acids. After removal of 4 bases from V and 2 bases from J, the junction contained 8 bases not matched to a gene.

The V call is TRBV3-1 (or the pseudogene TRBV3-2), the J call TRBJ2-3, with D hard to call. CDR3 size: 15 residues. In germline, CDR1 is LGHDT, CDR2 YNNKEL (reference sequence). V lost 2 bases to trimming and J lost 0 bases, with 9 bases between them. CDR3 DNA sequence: TGTGCCAGCAGCCAACCGAGCGAGAGCACAGATACGCAGTATTTT. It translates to CASSQPSESTDTQYF.

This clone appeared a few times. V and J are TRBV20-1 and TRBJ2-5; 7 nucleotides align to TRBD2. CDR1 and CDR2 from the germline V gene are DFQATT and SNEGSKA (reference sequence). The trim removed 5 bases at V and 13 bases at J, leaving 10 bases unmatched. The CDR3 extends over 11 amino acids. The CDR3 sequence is CSAGSGGVTYF. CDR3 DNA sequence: TGCAGTGCTGGGTCTGGGGGGGTTACGTACTTC.

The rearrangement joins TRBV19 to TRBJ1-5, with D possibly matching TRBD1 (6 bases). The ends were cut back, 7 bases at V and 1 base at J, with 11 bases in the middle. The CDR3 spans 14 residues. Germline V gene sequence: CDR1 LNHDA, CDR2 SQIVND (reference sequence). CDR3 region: CASNRAQSNQPQHF. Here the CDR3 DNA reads TGTGCCAGTAACAGGGCGCAGAGCAATCAGCCCCAGCATTTT.

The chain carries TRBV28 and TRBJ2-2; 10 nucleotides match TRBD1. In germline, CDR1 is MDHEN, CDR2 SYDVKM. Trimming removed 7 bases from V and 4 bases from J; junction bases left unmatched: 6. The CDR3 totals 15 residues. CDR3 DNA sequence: TGTGCCAGCATGATTAGGACAGGGGGCACCGGGGAGCTGTTTTTT. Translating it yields CASMIRTGGTGELFF.

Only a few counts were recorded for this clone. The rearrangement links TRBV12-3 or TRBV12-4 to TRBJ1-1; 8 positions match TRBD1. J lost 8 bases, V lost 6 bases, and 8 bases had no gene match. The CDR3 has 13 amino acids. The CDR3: CASRPSGTGEAFF. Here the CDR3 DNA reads TGTGCCAGCAGGCCCTCCGGGACAGGAGAAGCTTTCTTT.

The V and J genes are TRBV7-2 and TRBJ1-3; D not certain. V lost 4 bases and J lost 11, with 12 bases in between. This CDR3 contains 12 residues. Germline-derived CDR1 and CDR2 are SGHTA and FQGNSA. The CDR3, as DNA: TGTGCCAGCAGCTCCCCCCTTAGTTCCATATATTTT. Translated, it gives CASSSPLSSIYF.

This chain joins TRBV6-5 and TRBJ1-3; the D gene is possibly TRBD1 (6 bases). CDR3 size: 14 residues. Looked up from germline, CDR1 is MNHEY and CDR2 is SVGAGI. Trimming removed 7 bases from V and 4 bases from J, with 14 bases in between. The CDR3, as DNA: TGTGCCAGCACCACAGGGAGGGCAGGAAACACCATATATTTT. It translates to CASTTGRAGNTIYF.

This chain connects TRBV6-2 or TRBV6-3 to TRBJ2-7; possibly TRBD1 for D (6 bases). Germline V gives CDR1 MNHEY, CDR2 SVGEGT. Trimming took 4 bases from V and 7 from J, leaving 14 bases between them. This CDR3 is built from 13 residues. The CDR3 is CASSLQGLGEQYF. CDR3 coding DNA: TGTGCCAGCAGTTTACAGGGATTGGGAGAGCAGTACTTC.

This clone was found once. CDR3 bases: TGTGCCAGCACCAGGGACTACGGCGGTGGCTACACCTTC. Protein: CASTRDYGGGYTF. The gene calls are TRBV6-5 and TRBJ1-2; D is possibly TRBD1 (5 bases). V was pared by 7 bases and J by 7 bases, with 16 bases between. Germline V gives CDR1 MNHEY, CDR2 SVGAGI. The CDR3 covers 13 residues.

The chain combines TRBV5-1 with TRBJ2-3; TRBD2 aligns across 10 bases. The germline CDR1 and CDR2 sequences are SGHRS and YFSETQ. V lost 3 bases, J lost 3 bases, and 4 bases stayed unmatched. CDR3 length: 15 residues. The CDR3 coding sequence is TGCGCCAGCAGCTCCACTAGCGGGATAACAGATACGCAGTATTTT. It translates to CASSSTSGITDTQYF.

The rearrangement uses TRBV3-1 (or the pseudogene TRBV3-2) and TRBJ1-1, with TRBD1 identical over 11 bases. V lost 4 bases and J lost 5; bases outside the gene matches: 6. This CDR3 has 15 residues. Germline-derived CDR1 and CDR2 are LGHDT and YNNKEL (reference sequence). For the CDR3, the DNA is TGTGCCAGCAGCCGCGGACAGGGGGCTAGGACTGAAGCTTTCTTT. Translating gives CASSRGQGARTEAFF.

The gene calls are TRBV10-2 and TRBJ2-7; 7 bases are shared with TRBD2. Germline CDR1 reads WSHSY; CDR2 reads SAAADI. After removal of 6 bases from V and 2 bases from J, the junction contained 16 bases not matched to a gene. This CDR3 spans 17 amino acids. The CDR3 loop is CASSTILDGGEPYEQYF. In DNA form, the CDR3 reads TGCGCCAGCAGCACAATCCTCGATGGGGGGGAGCCCTACGAGCAGTACTTC.

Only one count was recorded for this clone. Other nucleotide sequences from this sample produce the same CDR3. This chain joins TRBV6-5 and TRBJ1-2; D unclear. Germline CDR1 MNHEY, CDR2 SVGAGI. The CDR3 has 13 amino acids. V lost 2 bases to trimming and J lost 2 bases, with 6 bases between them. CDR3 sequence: CASSYGQNYGYTF. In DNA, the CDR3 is TGTGCCAGCAGTTACGGTCAGAACTATGGCTACACCTTC.

The CDR3 region is CASSLGLQGSTEAFF. The CDR3 DNA reads as TGCGCCAGCAGCTTGGGTCTTCAGGGGAGCACTGAAGCTTTCTTT. The J gene is TRBJ1-1, the V gene TRBV5-1, with a weak D call TRBD1 (6 bases). The CDR3 has 15 residues. Germline V gene lookup returns CDR1 SGHRS and CDR2 YFSETQ. V was cut by 0 bases and J by 4 bases, with 13 bases left in between.

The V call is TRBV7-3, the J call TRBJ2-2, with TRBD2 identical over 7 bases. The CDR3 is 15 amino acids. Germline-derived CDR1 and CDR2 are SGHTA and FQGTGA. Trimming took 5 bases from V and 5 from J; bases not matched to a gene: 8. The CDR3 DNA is TGTGCCAGCAGCCAAACTAGCGTTGGGACCGGGGAGCTGTTTTTT. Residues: CASSQTSVGTGELFF.

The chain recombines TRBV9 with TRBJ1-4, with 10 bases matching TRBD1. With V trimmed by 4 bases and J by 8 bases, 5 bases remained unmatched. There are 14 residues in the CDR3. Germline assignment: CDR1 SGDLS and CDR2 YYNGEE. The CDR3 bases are TGTGCCAGCAGCTTTGGACAGGGGGGAGAAAAACTGTTTTTT. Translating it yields CASSFGQGGEKLFF. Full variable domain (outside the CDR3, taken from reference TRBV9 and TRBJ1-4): DSGVTQTPKHLITATGQRVTLRCSPRSGDLSVYWYQQSLDQGLQFLIQYYNGEERAKGNILERFSAQQFPDLHSELNLSSLELGDSALYFCASSFGQGGEKLFFGSGTQLSVL.

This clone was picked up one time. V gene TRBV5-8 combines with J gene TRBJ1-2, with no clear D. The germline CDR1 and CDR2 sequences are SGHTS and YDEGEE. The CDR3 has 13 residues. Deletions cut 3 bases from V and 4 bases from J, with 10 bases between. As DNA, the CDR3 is TGTGCCAGCAGCTATGACAACGTCTATGGCTACACCTTC. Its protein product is CASSYDNVYGYTF.